This passage covers 27 T cell receptor beta chains from one sample sequenced in a study of blood T cell repertoires in COVID-19. Sequenced by immunoSEQ multiplex PCR; TCRdb stores in-frame clones only, minus some. The sample has about 90,000 clones; around three quarters are singletons. Sample: peripheral blood. The source of these receptors is a man between 70 and 80 years old with acute or convalescent COVID-19.

The V gene is TRBV3-1 (or the pseudogene TRBV3-2), the J gene TRBJ2-6; 8 bases align to TRBD1. CDR3 size: 18 residues. J was trimmed by 2 bases and V by 4 bases; bases with no gene match: 10. From germline, CDR1 is LGHDT and CDR2 YNNKEL (reference sequence). CDR3 loop: CASSPRDRTLAGANVLTF. In DNA, the CDR3 is TGTGCCAGCAGCCCCCGGGACAGGACTCTGGCTGGGGCCAACGTCCTGACTTTC.

V gene TRBV2 combines with J gene TRBJ1-6; D is undetermined. The V gene's germline CDR1 is SNHLY and CDR2 FYNNEI. V lost 0 bases and J lost 7, with 13 bases in between. There are 16 residues in the CDR3. CDR3 protein: CASSEALVLTNSPLHF. The DNA of the CDR3 is TGTGCCAGCAGTGAAGCGTTGGTGCTGACAAATTCACCCCTCCACTTT.

V and J are TRBV7-2 and TRBJ2-1, with TRBD2 matching over 12 bases. J lost 7 bases, V lost 5 bases, and 12 bases had no gene match. CDR3 length equals 17 residues. The germline V gene has CDR1 SGHTA and CDR2 FQGNSA. CDR3 bases: TGTGCCAGCAGCCCCCGGACTAGCGGGGCTGGTTTGAATGAGCAGTTCTTC. Translation gives CASSPRTSGAGLNEQFF.

This clone is a singleton in its sample. The V gene is TRBV5-4, the J gene TRBJ2-7; TRBD2 matches at 12 bases. Trimming at V came to 1 base and at J to 3 bases, leaving 17 bases not matched to a gene. The V gene's germline CDR1 is SGHNT and CDR2 YYREEE (reference sequence). The CDR3 covers 20 residues. The CDR3 DNA sequence: TGTGCCAGCAGCTTGATCGCCGGATCGTGGACTAGCGGGGAGATCTACGAGCAGTACGTC. It encodes CASSLIAGSWTSGEIYEQYV.

J is TRBJ2-1 and V is TRBV10-2; D is perhaps TRBD1 (6 bases). Looked up from germline, CDR1 is WSHSY and CDR2 is SAAADI. Trimming removed 5 bases from V and 4 bases from J, with 18 bases in between. This CDR3 spans 16 amino acids. As DNA, the CDR3 is TGCGCCAGCAGTACAGGGACGGTTAGGGGTTACAATGAGCAGTTCTTC. This encodes CASSTGTVRGYNEQFF.

This sequence joins TRBV5-6 and TRBJ1-6; D is ambiguous. The V gene's germline CDR1 is SGHDT and CDR2 YYEEEE. Between the trimmed V and J ends, which lost 0 bases and 11 bases, there was a span of 12 bases. This CDR3 spans 14 amino acids. For the CDR3, the DNA is TGTGCCAGCAGCTTGGGGCCGACTTTGACACCCCTCCACTTT. Its protein product is CASSLGPTLTPLHF.

The chain employs TRBV24-1 and TRBJ2-7, with unresolved D. Germline V CDR1 and CDR2: KGHDR, SFDVKD. V was cut by 5 bases and J by 6 bases, with 13 bases left in between. The CDR3 is 13 residues long. The CDR3 region is CATSANIYGEQYF. In DNA, the CDR3 is TGTGCCACCAGTGCGAATATCTATGGCGAGCAGTACTTC.

The rearrangement uses TRBV5-4 and TRBJ1-1, with TRBD1 matching 7 bases. V lost 3 bases, J lost 4 bases, and 15 bases stayed unmatched. The CDR3 totals 17 residues. Germline CDR1 reads SGHNT; CDR2 reads YYREEE (reference sequence). DNA of the CDR3: TGTGCCAGCAGCTCTATGACAGGGATCTTACGGGGCACTGAAGCTTTCTTT. Translation gives CASSSMTGILRGTEAFF. The whole variable domain, remainder taken from reference TRBV5-4 and TRBJ1-1, is ETGVTQSPTHLIKTRGQQVTLRCSSQSGHNTVSWYQQALGQGPQFIFQYYREEENGRGNFPPRFSGLQFPNYSSELNVNALELDDSALYLCASSSMTGILRGTEAFFGQGTRLTVV.

The J gene is TRBJ1-6, the V gene TRBV28; D unresolved. The CDR3 extends over 19 amino acids. With 3 bases removed from V and 3 bases from J, the gap between germline ends came to 21 bases. The germline gives CDR1 MDHEN, CDR2 SYDVKM. The CDR3: CASSFPPPRRPNYNSPLHF. The CDR3 nucleotides read TGTGCCAGCAGTTTCCCACCCCCGCGCAGGCCTAACTATAATTCACCCCTCCACTTT.

This chain joins TRBV15 and TRBJ2-3, with 7 bases matching TRBD2. V lost 8 bases and J lost 4; bases outside the gene matches: 6. The CDR3 covers 13 residues. The V gene's germline CDR1 is LNHNV and CDR2 YYDKDF (reference sequence). CDR3 bases: TGTGCCACCCAGCGGGGAGGGCCAGATACGCAGTATTTT. Amino acids: CATQRGGPDTQYF.

V and J are TRBV10-2 and TRBJ2-7, with 9 nucleotides matching TRBD1. CDR1 is WSHSY, CDR2 SAAADI, per germline. The ends lost 11 bases at V and 6 bases at J; junction bases unmatched: 5. The CDR3 has 11 amino acids. CDR3: CAGGQGGEQYF. The CDR3 DNA follows: TGCGCCGGGGGACAGGGAGGCGAGCAGTACTTC.

The chain has TRBV6-1 and TRBJ1-2; no clear D. The CDR3 extends over 15 amino acids. With 3 bases removed from V and 1 base from J, the gap between germline ends came to 12 bases. Germline CDR1 MNHNS, CDR2 SASEGT. CDR3 DNA: TGTGCCAGCAGTGACCACAGACAACGTAACTATGGCTACACCTTC. This encodes CASSDHRQRNYGYTF.

The rearrangement joins TRBV5-5 to TRBJ1-5; TRBD1 matches 7 bases. This CDR3 has 18 amino acids. Germline CDR1 is SGHKS and CDR2 is YYEKEE (reference sequence). V lost 0 bases to trimming and J lost 1 base; unmatched junction nucleotides: 10. The CDR3 coding sequence is TGTGCCAGCAGCTTGGAGGGGGCCTTTCCGACGAGCAATCAGCCCCAGCATTTT. It codes for CASSLEGAFPTSNQPQHF.

This chain connects TRBV7-8 to TRBJ1-3, with D unclear. The CDR3 runs to 13 residues. The germline gives CDR1 SGHVS, CDR2 FQNEAQ. With 3 bases removed from V and 7 bases from J, the gap between germline ends came to 10 bases. The CDR3 region has the DNA TGTGCCAGCAGCTTCCCCGGGAGCAACACCATATATTTT. Protein product: CASSFPGSNTIYF.

This chain connects TRBV5-8 to TRBJ2-5; possible D gene TRBD1, 6 bases. V lost 7 bases to trimming and J lost 5 bases, with 15 bases between them. Germline lookup yields CDR1 SGHTS and CDR2 YDEGEE. The length of the CDR3 is 13 residues. The CDR3 bases are TGTGCCAGCCGAAACAGGGTAGGGGAGACCCAGTACTTC. This sequence encodes CASRNRVGETQYF.

Here the CDR3 DNA reads TGTGCCAGCAGCTTAAACTCGGCCGCAGGGGGCAATCAGCCCCAGCATTTT. It is translated as CASSLNSAAGGNQPQHF. This chain connects TRBV7-9 to TRBJ1-5; a weak D match, TRBD1 (6 bases). Per germline, CDR1 SEHNR and CDR2 FQNEAQ (reference sequence). CDR3 length: 17 amino acids. Trimming cost V 2 bases and J 2 bases, with 16 bases left between them.

This chain links TRBV27 with TRBJ2-7; D is possibly TRBD2 (5 bases). This CDR3 is built from 14 residues. CDR1 MNHEY and CDR2 SMNVEV come from the germline V gene (reference sequence). The V end was cut by 8 bases, the J end by 4 bases, with 18 bases between. The CDR3 reads CASASWGEQYEQYF. Here the CDR3 DNA reads TGTGCCAGCGCCAGCTGGGGAGAGCAGTACGAGCAGTACTTC.

This sequence joins TRBV6-5 and TRBJ1-5; D possibly corresponds to TRBD1 (5 bases). Germline values: CDR1 MNHEY, CDR2 SVGAGI. V lost 4 bases and J lost 5, with 18 bases in between. CDR3 length: 16 amino acids. The CDR3 DNA reads TGTGCCAGCAGTTTTAATCGGGCCGGGGGGGATCAGCCCCAGCATTTT. Translated: CASSFNRAGGDQPQHF.

This clone was seen a few times. This chain joins TRBV7-9 and TRBJ2-2, with 10 bases identical to TRBD2. In germline, CDR1 is SEHNR, CDR2 FQNEAQ (reference sequence). Trimming took 6 bases from V and 2 from J; bases not matched to a gene: 6. The CDR3 runs 16 residues. CDR3 nucleotide sequence: TGTGCCAGCAGTCCCGGACTAGCGGACAACACCGGGGAGCTGTTTTTT. It translates to CASSPGLADNTGELFF.

The V and J genes are TRBV5-1 and TRBJ1-6; 8 positions match TRBD1. V was pared by 1 base and J by 5 bases, with 5 bases of the junction left unmatched. This CDR3 is 16 amino acids long. Germline lookup yields CDR1 SGHRS and CDR2 YFSETQ. The CDR3 DNA follows: TGCGCCAGCAGCTTGTTCGGACAGGGCGATAATTCACCCCTCCACTTT. This sequence encodes CASSLFGQGDNSPLHF.

The chain employs TRBV7-9 and TRBJ2-7; 8 bases map to TRBD2. Germline V gene lookup returns CDR1 SEHNR and CDR2 FQNEAQ (reference sequence). The CDR3 length is 12 residues. V was clipped by 4 bases and J by 6 bases; unmatched bases: 2. The DNA of the CDR3 is TGTGCCAGCAGCTCCGGGACTAGCGAGCAGTACTTC. Translating it yields CASSSGTSEQYF.

The chain joins TRBV7-3 to TRBJ1-2; TRBD1 aligns across 9 bases. The V and J ends lost 4 bases and 10 bases, in that order; junction bases with no gene match: 10. Per the germline V gene, CDR1 is SGHTA and CDR2 is FQGTGA. The CDR3 consists of 14 residues. CDR3: CASSYTGQGLAYTF. The CDR3 DNA is TGTGCCAGCAGCTATACGGGACAGGGACTGGCCTACACCTTC.

This chain joins TRBV25-1 and TRBJ1-3, with D uncertain. Germline V gives CDR1 MGHDK, CDR2 SYGVNS. This CDR3 is 16 amino acids long. Trimming pared 3 bases from V and 0 bases from J, leaving 12 bases between. In DNA form, the CDR3 reads TGTGCCAGCAGTGACCTGGGCCCGAACTCTGGAAACACCATATATTTT. Translation gives CASSDLGPNSGNTIYF.

The chain links TRBV30 to TRBJ2-5, with D unclear. V gave up 7 bases and J gave up 0 bases, with 9 bases separating them. The germline V gene has CDR1 GTSNPN and CDR2 SVGIG (reference sequence). The CDR3 is 12 amino acids. The CDR3 bases are TGTGCCTACGACGAGGACCAAGAGACCCAGTACTTC. Translation: CAYDEDQETQYF.

The rearrangement links TRBV18 to TRBJ2-3; 9 bases align to TRBD2. Germline V lookup: CDR1 KGHSH, CDR2 LQKENI. The V gene end was trimmed by 2 bases and the J gene end by 0 bases; junction bases not matched to a gene: 6. This CDR3 has 17 amino acids. As DNA, the CDR3 is TGTGCCAGCTCACCAGAGCTAGCGGGGACTAGCACAGATACGCAGTATTTT. It translates to CASSPELAGTSTDTQYF.

The DNA of the CDR3 is TGCGCCAGCAGCTGGACAGGGGAGTACACTGAAGCTTTCTTT. Its protein is CASSWTGEYTEAFF. The rearrangement links TRBV5-1 to TRBJ1-1; 9 nucleotides align to TRBD1. Per germline, CDR1 SGHRS and CDR2 YFSETQ. The V segment lost 3 bases and the J segment 3 bases; nucleotides outside the gene matches: 3. The CDR3 consists of 14 residues.

This sequence joins TRBV5-1 and TRBJ1-1; the D gene is possibly TRBD1 (5 bases). The CDR3 has 16 residues. The V end lost 2 bases, the J end lost 1 base, and 15 bases lay between the germline ends. Germline V lookup: CDR1 SGHRS, CDR2 YFSETQ. The DNA for the CDR3 is TGCGCCAGCAGCTTCACAGGTCCCCACGGGAACACTGAAGCTTTCTTT. It specifies CASSFTGPHGNTEAFF.